The 19 T cell receptor beta chains listed next were all sequenced from one sample in a study of Japanese encephalitis immunity and Zika vaccine responses. CFSE-labeled PBMCs were cultured approximately six days with peptide pools, each at about 0.97 ug/mL. Live CD56-CD19-CD16-CD3+CD4+ cells with low CFSE were sorted unfixed as proliferating CD4 T cells. TCRdb re-called the 5' RACE reads with MiXCR, one entry per CDR3 protein. In the table there are about 260 distinct CDR3 sequences, roughly 4.5% of which are singletons. The sample was antigen-activated CD4+ T cells from blood, cultured, taken during a Zika inactivated vaccine study. These receptors all stem from an adult woman who received an inactivated Zika virus vaccine.

With regard to this clonotype: One end of the junction does not line up with germline, which may come from a read error. The chain employs TRBV12-3 or TRBV12-4 and TRBJ2-3; no firm D call. CDR3 length equals 13 residues. CDR3 amino acids: CASSPRTADTLYF. The CDR3 nucleotides are TGTGCCAGCAGTCCACGGACGGCCGATACGCTGTATTTT.

This clonotype is medium-sized. J is TRBJ1-5 and V is TRBV12-3 or TRBV12-4; D is unresolved. This CDR3 has 13 residues. The ends were cut back, 3 bases at V and 11 bases at J, with 14 bases in the middle. The CDR3 sequence is CASSLGTAEAQHF. The CDR3 DNA sequence: TGTGCCAGCAGTTTGGGTACCGCAGAAGCCCAGCATTTT.

In its sample, this clonotype is large (0.1 to 1%). J is TRBJ1-5 and V is TRBV15; D is unresolved. The V and J ends lost 3 bases and 3 bases respectively, with 18 bases between them. From germline, CDR1 is LNHNV and CDR2 YYDKDF (reference sequence). The CDR3 totals 17 residues. The CDR3 region is CATSRYRDRFDNQPQHF. In DNA, the CDR3 is TGTGCCACCAGCAGGTATCGGGATAGATTTGACAATCAGCCCCAGCATTTT.

This clonotype qualifies as large. The chain has TRBV5-1 and TRBJ2-2, with 7 bases lining up with TRBD1. Per the germline V gene, CDR1 is SGHRS and CDR2 is YFSETQ. After removal of 5 bases from V and 1 base from J, the junction contained 2 bases not matched to a gene. The CDR3 consists of 14 residues. CDR3 in amino acids: CASSTGVNTGELFF. The DNA for the CDR3 is TGCGCCAGCAGTACAGGGGTGAACACCGGGGAGCTGTTTTTT. Combining the CDR3 with reference TRBV5-1 and TRBJ2-2 gives the whole variable domain KAGVTQTPRYLIKTRGQQVTLSCSPISGHRSVSWYQQTPGQGLQFLFEYFSETQRNKGNFPGRFSGRQFSNSRSEMNVSTLELGDSALYLCASSTGVNTGELFFGEGSRLTVL.

This clonotype has ten or more counts. Here the CDR3 DNA reads TGTGCCACCAGTGATCCCTGGAGGGGCCAAGAGACCCAGTACTTC. As protein: CATSDPWRGQETQYF. The rearrangement uses TRBV24-1 and TRBJ2-5; D may be TRBD2 (6 bases). The V end lost 3 bases, the J end lost 1 base, and 11 bases lay between the germline ends. Germline CDR1 KGHDR, CDR2 SFDVKD. The CDR3 totals 15 residues.

In its sample, this clonotype ranks as large. V and J are TRBV18 and TRBJ1-3; no reliable D call. This CDR3 has 15 residues. V lost 1 base and J 1 base, leaving 8 bases between the germline ends. Per the germline V gene, CDR1 is KGHSH and CDR2 is LQKENI. The CDR3 is CASSPRAQSGNTIYF. CDR3 coding DNA: TGTGCCAGCTCACCACGGGCACAGTCTGGAAACACCATATATTTT. The complete variable domain, with remaining parts taken from reference TRBV18 and TRBJ1-3, reads NAGVMQNPRHLVRRRGQEARLRCSPMKGHSHVYWYRQLPEEGLKFMVYLQKENIIDESGMPKERFSAEFPKEGPSILRIQQVVRGDSAAYFCASSPRAQSGNTIYFGEGSWLTVV.

This clonotype is labeled large. The rearrangement joins TRBV4-3 to TRBJ2-7, with D unclear. Germline CDR1 and CDR2: LGHNA and YSLEER. V shed 3 bases and J shed 6 bases, with 9 bases lying between them. This CDR3 spans 12 amino acids. CDR3 loop: CASSHLGAEQYF. CDR3 sequence (DNA): TGCGCCAGCAGCCACCTCGGAGCCGAGCAGTACTTC.

By its share, this clonotype is medium-sized. This rearrangement joins TRBV7-9 to TRBJ1-3; D possibly corresponds to TRBD1 (5 bases). The CDR3 covers 15 residues. Germline assignment: CDR1 SEHNR and CDR2 FQNEAQ (reference sequence). V was pared by 5 bases and J by 4 bases, with 15 bases between. CDR3: CASSPAGTAGNTIYF. The CDR3 nucleotides read TGTGCCAGCAGCCCCGCAGGGACCGCCGGAAACACCATATATTTT.

This clonotype rates as medium-sized (0.01 to 0.1%). The chain couples TRBV4-2 to TRBJ1-4, with 10 positions matching TRBD1. The germline V gene has CDR1 LGHNA and CDR2 YNFKEQ. The CDR3 spans 15 residues. V lost 0 bases to trimming and J lost 8 bases; unmatched junction nucleotides: 3. The CDR3 DNA reads as TGTGCCAGCAGCCAAGATCGGGGACAGGGGGAAAAACTGTTTTTT. Its protein is CASSQDRGQGEKLFF.

This clonotype is labeled as medium-sized (0.01 to 0.1%). The rearrangement uses TRBV9 and TRBJ1-1, with TRBD1 matching over 7 bases. Losses at the gene ends were 0 bases for V and 5 bases for J; bases not matched to a gene: 10. This CDR3 is built from 16 residues. Germline V gene lookup returns CDR1 SGDLS and CDR2 YYNGEE. CDR3 DNA: TGTGCCAGCAGCGTAGGGTTGACAGGGAGGGATACTGAAGCTTTCTTT. Translating gives CASSVGLTGRDTEAFF.

This clonotype is classed as medium-sized. The chain carries TRBV4-3 and TRBJ1-1; possibly TRBD1 for D (5 bases). CDR3 length: 16 residues. The germline CDR1 and CDR2 sequences are LGHNA and YSLEER. The V gene lost 0 bases and the J gene lost 5 bases, with 16 bases spanning the gap. The CDR3 is CASSQDNRGEGTEAFF. The CDR3 DNA reads as TGCGCCAGCAGCCAAGATAATCGGGGGGAAGGAACTGAAGCTTTCTTT.

This clonotype is deemed large. The V call is TRBV6-6, the J call TRBJ2-1; D perhaps matches TRBD2 (7 bases). Germline CDR1 is MNHNY and CDR2 is SVGAGI (reference sequence). This CDR3 is 13 amino acids long. V was pared by 4 bases and J by 10 bases, with 14 bases between. CDR3 amino acids: CASSSPPGGEQFF. CDR3 in DNA: TGTGCCAGCAGTTCACCACCGGGGGGCGAGCAGTTCTTC.

This clonotype appeared many times. CDR3 protein: CASSAGQGAPHTEAFF. The CDR3 nucleotides are TGTGCCAGCAGTGCAGGACAGGGGGCGCCCCACACTGAAGCTTTCTTT. This rearrangement joins TRBV6-5 to TRBJ1-1; the match to TRBD1 covers 11 bases. The V and J ends lost 5 bases and 3 bases, in that order; junction bases with no gene match: 8. This CDR3 is 16 amino acids long. Germline V gene lookup returns CDR1 MNHEY and CDR2 SVGAGI.

By share, this clonotype counts as large (0.1 to 1%). The chain joins TRBV4-3 to TRBJ1-1; D is possibly TRBD1 (5 bases). The V gene lost 6 bases and the J gene lost 5 bases, with 16 bases spanning the gap. The CDR3 runs to 14 residues. CDR1 is LGHNA and CDR2 is YSLEER in the germline V gene. DNA for the CDR3: TGCGCCAGCAGTCTATCAAGGGGAGGGACTGAAGCTTTCTTT. Protein sequence: CASSLSRGGTEAFF.

This clonotype was counted ten times or more. The genes are TRBV2 and TRBJ1-1; D gene ambiguous. The CDR3 has 12 residues. Trimming left V 2 bases short and J 10 bases short, with 11 bases between. CDR1 SNHLY and CDR2 FYNNEI come from the germline V gene. The CDR3 sequence: CASSEYRRGAFF. CDR3 in DNA: TGTGCCAGCAGTGAATATCGCCGGGGAGCTTTCTTT. Complete variable domain (other parts from reference TRBV2 and TRBJ1-1): EPEVTQTPSHQVTQMGQEVILRCVPISNHLYFYWYRQILGQKVEFLVSFYNNEISEKSEIFDDQFSVERPDGSNFTLKIRSTKLEDSAMYFCASSEYRRGAFFGQGTRLTVV.

By sample fraction, this clonotype is large. This sequence joins TRBV4-3 and TRBJ2-7; the D call may be TRBD1 or TRBD2 (6 bases each). CDR1 and CDR2 from the germline V gene are LGHNA and YSLEER. The CDR3 is 14 amino acids. Trimming stripped 2 bases from V and 6 bases from J, with 14 bases between. The CDR3 here is CASSQLSEGGEQYF. CDR3 DNA sequence: TGCGCCAGCAGCCAACTGTCAGAGGGGGGCGAGCAGTACTTC.

This clonotype is medium-sized. The genes are TRBV5-6 and TRBJ2-5, with D perhaps assigned TRBD1 or TRBD2 (5 bases each). The CDR3 is 13 amino acids. The germline V gene encodes CDR1 SGHDT and CDR2 YYEEEE. V lost 3 bases, J lost 5 bases, and 11 bases lay in between. The CDR3 DNA is TGTGCCAGCAGCTCCGGGACCGCGGAGACCCAGTACTTC. This translates into CASSSGTAETQYF.

This clonotype is categorized as large. The rearrangement uses TRBV5-8 and TRBJ2-3, with TRBD1 matching 11 bases. With V trimmed by 4 bases and J by 4 bases, 11 bases remained unmatched. The CDR3 has 17 amino acids. Germline values: CDR1 SGHTS, CDR2 YDEGEE. The DNA of the CDR3 is TGTGCCAGCAGCCGAGGGACAGGGGGAGTAAAGGCAGATACGCAGTATTTT. Its translation is CASSRGTGGVKADTQYF.

In this sample, this clonotype is medium-sized. J is TRBJ1-5 and V is TRBV30; 9 bases fit TRBD1. Per germline, CDR1 GTSNPN and CDR2 SVGIG (reference sequence). Trimming at V came to 0 bases and at J to 4 bases, leaving 1 base not matched to a gene. The CDR3 is made up of 14 amino acids. The CDR3 nucleotides read TGTGCCTGGAGTGTGGGGACAGGGAATCAGCCCCAGCATTTT. Translation: CAWSVGTGNQPQHF.